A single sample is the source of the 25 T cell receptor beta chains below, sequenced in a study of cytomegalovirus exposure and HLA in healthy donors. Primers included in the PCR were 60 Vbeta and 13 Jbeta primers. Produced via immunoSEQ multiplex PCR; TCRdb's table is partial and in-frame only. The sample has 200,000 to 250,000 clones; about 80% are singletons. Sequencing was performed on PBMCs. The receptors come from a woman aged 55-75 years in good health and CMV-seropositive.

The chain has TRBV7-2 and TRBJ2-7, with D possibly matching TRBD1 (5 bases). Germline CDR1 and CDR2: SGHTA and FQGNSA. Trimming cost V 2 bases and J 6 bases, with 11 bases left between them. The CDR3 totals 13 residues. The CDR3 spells CASSLNRPGEQYF. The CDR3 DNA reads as TGTGCCAGCAGCTTAAACAGGCCGGGCGAGCAGTACTTC. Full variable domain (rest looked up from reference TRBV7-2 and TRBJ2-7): GAGVSQSPSNKVTEKGKDVELRCDPISGHTALYWYRQSLGQGLEFLIYFQGNSAPDKSGLPSDRFSAERTGGSVSTLTIQRTQQEDSAVYLCASSLNRPGEQYFGPGTRLTVT.

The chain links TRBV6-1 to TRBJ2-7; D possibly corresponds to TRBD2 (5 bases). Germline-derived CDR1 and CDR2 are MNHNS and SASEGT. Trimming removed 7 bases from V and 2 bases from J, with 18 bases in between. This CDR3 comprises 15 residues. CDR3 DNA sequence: TGTGCCAGCACCCCCGGCATAAGTAGCGCCTACGAGCAGTACTTC. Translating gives CASTPGISSAYEQYF.

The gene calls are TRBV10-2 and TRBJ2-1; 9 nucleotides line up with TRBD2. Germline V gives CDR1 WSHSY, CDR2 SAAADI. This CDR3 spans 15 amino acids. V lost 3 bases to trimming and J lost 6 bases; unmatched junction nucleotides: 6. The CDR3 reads CASSDLAGIPNEQFF. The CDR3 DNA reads TGCGCCAGCAGTGATCTAGCGGGAATCCCCAATGAGCAGTTCTTC.

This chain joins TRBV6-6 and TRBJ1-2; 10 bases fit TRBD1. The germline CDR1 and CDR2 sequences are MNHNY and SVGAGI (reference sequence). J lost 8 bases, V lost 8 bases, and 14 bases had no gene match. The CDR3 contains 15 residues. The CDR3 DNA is TGTGCCAGCCAGGGACATGTCGGGACAGGGGCCGGCTACACCTTC. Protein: CASQGHVGTGAGYTF.

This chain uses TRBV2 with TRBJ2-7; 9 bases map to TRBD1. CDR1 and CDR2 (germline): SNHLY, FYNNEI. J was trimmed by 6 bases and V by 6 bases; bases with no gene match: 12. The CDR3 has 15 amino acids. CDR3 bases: TGTGCCAGCAGGGAACTTCCGGGACAGGGTTCCGAGCAGTACTTC. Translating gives CASRELPGQGSEQYF.

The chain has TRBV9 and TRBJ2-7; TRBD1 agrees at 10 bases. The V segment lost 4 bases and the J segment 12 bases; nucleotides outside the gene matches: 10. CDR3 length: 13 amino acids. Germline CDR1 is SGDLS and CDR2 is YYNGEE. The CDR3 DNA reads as TGTGCCAGCAGCCCCGGGACAGGGGAAAATCCGTACTTC. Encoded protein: CASSPGTGENPYF.

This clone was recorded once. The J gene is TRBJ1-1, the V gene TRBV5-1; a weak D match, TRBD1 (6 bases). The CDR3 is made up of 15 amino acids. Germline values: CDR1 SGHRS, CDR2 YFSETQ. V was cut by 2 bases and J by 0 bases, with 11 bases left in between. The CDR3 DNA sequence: TGCGCCAGCAGCTTAACAGGGAGAATGAACACTGAAGCTTTCTTT. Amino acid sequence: CASSLTGRMNTEAFF.

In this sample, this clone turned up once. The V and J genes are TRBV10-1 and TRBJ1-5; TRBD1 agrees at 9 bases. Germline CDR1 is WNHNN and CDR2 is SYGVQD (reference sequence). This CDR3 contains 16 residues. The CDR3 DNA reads TGCGCTCCCGGGACAGGGAGCTTTACTAGCAATCAGCCCCAGCATTTT. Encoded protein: CAPGTGSFTSNQPQHF.

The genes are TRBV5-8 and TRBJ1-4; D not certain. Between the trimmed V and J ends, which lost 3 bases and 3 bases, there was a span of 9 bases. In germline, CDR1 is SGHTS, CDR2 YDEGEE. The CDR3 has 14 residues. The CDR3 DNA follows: TGTGCCAGCAGCTACCCTCCGGCTAATGAAAAACTGTTTTTT. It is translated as CASSYPPANEKLFF.

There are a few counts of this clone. CDR3 residues: CASSPFTQTSYEQYF. CDR3 DNA: TGTGCCAGCAGCCCCTTCACGCAGACTTCCTACGAGCAGTACTTC. The rearrangement joins TRBV7-8 to TRBJ2-7; no definite D call. V gave up 5 bases and J gave up 1 base, with 15 bases separating them. CDR1 and CDR2 (germline): SGHVS, FQNEAQ. The CDR3 has 15 amino acids. The variable domain in full, with the rest retrieved from reference TRBV7-8 and TRBJ2-7, is GAGVSQSPRYKVAKRGQDVALRCDPISGHVSLFWYQQALGQGPEFLTYFQNEAQLDKSGLPSDRFFAERPEGSVSTLKIQRTQQEDSAVYLCASSPFTQTSYEQYFGPGTRLTVT.

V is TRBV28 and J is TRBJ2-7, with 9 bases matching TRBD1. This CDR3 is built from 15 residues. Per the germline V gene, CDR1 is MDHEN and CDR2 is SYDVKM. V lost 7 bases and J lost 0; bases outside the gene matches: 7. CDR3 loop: CASKLGDRASYEQYF. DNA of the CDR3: TGTGCCAGCAAATTGGGGGACAGGGCCTCCTACGAGCAGTACTTC.

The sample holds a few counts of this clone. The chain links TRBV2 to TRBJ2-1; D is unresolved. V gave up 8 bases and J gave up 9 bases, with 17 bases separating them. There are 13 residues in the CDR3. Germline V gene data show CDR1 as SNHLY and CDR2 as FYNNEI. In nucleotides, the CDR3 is TGTGCCAGCCAGACCGGAGACGACCCTGAGCAGTTCTTC. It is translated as CASQTGDDPEQFF.

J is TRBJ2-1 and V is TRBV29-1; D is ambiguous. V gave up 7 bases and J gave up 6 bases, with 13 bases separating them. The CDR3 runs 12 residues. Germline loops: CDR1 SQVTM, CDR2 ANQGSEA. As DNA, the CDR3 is TGCAGCGCCAAATGGGCCCCCAATGAGCAGTTCTTC. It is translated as CSAKWAPNEQFF.

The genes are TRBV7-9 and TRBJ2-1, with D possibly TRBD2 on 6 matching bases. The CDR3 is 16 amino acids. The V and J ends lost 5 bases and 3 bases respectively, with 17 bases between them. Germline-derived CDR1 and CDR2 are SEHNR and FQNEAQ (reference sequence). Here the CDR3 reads CASSPFGRESYNEQFF. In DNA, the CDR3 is TGTGCCAGCAGCCCTTTTGGGCGGGAAAGCTACAATGAGCAGTTCTTC.

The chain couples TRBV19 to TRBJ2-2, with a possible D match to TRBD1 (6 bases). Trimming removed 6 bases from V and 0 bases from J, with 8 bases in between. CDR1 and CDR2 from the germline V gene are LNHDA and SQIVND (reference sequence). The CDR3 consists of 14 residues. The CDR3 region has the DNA TGTGCCAGTAGGCAGGGGCCGAACACCGGGGAGCTGTTTTTT. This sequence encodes CASRQGPNTGELFF.

CDR3 in DNA: TGTGCCAGCAGCCAAGAATCCCAGGGGACTAACTATGGCTACACCTTC. Translating gives CASSQESQGTNYGYTF. V gene TRBV4-2 combines with J gene TRBJ1-2; tentatively, D is TRBD1 (6 bases). Germline values: CDR1 LGHNA, CDR2 YNFKEQ. Trimming removed 0 bases at V and 0 bases at J, with 11 bases between. There are 16 residues in the CDR3.

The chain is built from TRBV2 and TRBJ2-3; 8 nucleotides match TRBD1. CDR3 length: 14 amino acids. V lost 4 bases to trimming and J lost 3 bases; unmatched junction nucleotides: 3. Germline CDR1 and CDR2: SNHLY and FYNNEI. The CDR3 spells CASSARGRTDTQYF. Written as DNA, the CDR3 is TGTGCCAGCAGTGCCAGGGGGCGGACAGATACGCAGTATTTT.

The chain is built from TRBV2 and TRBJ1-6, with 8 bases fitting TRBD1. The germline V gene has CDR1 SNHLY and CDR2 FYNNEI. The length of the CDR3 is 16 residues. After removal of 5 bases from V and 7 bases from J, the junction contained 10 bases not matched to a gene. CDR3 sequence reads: CASSQIRTGYNSPLHF. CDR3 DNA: TGTGCCAGCAGTCAAATTCGGACAGGGTACAATTCACCCCTCCACTTT.

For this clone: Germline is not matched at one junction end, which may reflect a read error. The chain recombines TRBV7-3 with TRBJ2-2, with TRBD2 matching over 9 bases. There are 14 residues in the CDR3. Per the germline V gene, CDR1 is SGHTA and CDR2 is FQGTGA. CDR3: CASSRYHASGELLF. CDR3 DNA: TGTGCCAGCAGCCGTTATCACGCTAGCGGGGAGCTGCTTTTT.

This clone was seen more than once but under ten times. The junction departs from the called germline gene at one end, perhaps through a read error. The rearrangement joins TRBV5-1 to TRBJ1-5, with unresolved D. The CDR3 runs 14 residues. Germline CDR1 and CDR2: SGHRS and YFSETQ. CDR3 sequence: CASRLEEDPQPQHF. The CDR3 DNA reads TGCGCCAGCAGGTTGGAGGAGGATCCCCAGCCCCAGCATTTT.

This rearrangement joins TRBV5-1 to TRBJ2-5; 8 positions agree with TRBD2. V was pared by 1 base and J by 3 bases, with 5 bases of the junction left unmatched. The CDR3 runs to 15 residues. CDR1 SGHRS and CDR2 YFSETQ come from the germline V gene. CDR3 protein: CASSLYLSGEETQYF. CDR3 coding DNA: TGCGCCAGCAGCTTGTACCTTAGCGGGGAAGAGACCCAGTACTTC.

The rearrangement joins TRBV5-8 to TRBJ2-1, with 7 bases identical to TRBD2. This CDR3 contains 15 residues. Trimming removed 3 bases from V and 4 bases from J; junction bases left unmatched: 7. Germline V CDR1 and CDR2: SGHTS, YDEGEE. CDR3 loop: CASSSMASGYNEQFF. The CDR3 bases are TGTGCCAGCAGCTCTATGGCTAGCGGATACAATGAGCAGTTCTTC.

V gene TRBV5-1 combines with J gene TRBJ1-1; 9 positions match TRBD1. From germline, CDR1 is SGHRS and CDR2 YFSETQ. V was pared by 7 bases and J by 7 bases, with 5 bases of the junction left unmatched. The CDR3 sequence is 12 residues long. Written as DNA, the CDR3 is TGCGCCAGCGGGGACAGGGCGGGTGAAGCTTTCTTT. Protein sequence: CASGDRAGEAFF.

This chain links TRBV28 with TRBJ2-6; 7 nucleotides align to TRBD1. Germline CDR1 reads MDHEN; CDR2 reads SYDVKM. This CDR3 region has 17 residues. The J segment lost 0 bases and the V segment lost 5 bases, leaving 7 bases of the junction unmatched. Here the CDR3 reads CASSHRQGLSGANVLTF. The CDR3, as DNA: TGTGCCAGCAGTCACCGACAGGGTCTCTCTGGGGCCAACGTCCTGACTTTC.

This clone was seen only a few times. The CDR3 protein is CASSPEENQPQHF. The CDR3 region has the DNA TGTGCCAGCTCACCTGAAGAGAATCAGCCCCAGCATTTT. The rearrangement joins TRBV18 to TRBJ1-5; no firm D call. Per germline, CDR1 KGHSH and CDR2 LQKENI. The CDR3 runs to 13 residues. V was cut by 3 bases and J by 4 bases, with 7 bases left in between.